This TCR beta chain came from a study of blood T cell repertoires in COVID-19 (dated by TCRdb to 2018 to 2020). About the full investigation: Samples covering the acute and convalescent phases of COVID-19 were provided by collaborators in the United States, Italy and Spain. The prospective study material was composed of cDNA or gDNA derived from T cells, B-cell-depleted T cells, or PBMCs. The dataset comprised deeply sampled blood TCRbeta repertoires from subjects exposed to, actively infected with, or recovered from COVID-19. A freely available public database, intended as a resource for researchers studying the immune response to SARS-CoV-2, is where the repertoires were released. The samples were drawn from the first 160 participants of the ongoing ImmuneRACE study and from 1,254 subjects provided by 6 global collaborators. The sample metadata nearly always contained a de-identified subject ID, COVID-19 status, age in years and sex. Where HLA class I and class II types were available, the types were taken from metadata supplied by the sample provider, not from assay-based typing. Beyond this particular receptor, the publication reports: Clinical and demographic metadata were provided uncurated, with the amount varying by source and participant.

Collaborating institutions collected whole blood in K2EDTA tubes following their own protocols. For TCRbeta analysis, collaborators shipped samples as frozen whole blood, isolated PBMCs, or DNA extracted from either of those sample types. As for this clone: The target of this receptor is not known. Base qualities are not recorded, but no much larger clone differs from it by a single base.

CDR1 SGHTA and CDR2 FQGTGA were looked up in the germline V gene. The V and J ends are trimmed by 4 bases and 4 bases, leaving 10 bases between them. Taken from cysteine to phenylalanine, the CDR3 has 13 residues. Kept here is only the CDR3 DNA, which spans 39 bases and is read in frame from base 1. TCRbeta CDR3 regions were amplified from genomic DNA using the immunoSEQ Assay, a bias-controlled multiplex PCR. As for how the authors treated the data: The number of nucleated cells in each sample was estimated from the amplification of reference gene primers within the assay. To quantify the absolute abundance of each unique TCRbeta CDR3 rearrangement, sequence reads were collapsed and filtered. Productive Simpson clonality was computed per sample as the square root of Simpson's diversity index over productive rearrangements. As stored in TCRdb, this immuneACCESS dataset retains in-frame rearrangements with V and J assigned. A fraction of the clones does not appear; measured against another copy, unresolved V genes explain less than half of the discrepancy, and the remainder lacks a known reason. The D gene and trimming were derived from the DNA, and the V and J assignments and clone size from that table. This sample gives over 55,000 clones in total; over 75% of them show up just once. The ten largest clones add up to roughly 24% of the sample.

Recombination joined TRBV7-3 with TRBJ1-1; 6 matching bases give a weak D call of TRBD1. Sequenced sample: peripheral blood. The sequence was collected from a man aged 45-60 years with acute or convalescent COVID-19. Here the CDR3 is given as CASSYTRGTEAFF. The base sequence is TGTGCCAGCAGCTATACCAGGGGCACTGAAGCTTTCTTT.